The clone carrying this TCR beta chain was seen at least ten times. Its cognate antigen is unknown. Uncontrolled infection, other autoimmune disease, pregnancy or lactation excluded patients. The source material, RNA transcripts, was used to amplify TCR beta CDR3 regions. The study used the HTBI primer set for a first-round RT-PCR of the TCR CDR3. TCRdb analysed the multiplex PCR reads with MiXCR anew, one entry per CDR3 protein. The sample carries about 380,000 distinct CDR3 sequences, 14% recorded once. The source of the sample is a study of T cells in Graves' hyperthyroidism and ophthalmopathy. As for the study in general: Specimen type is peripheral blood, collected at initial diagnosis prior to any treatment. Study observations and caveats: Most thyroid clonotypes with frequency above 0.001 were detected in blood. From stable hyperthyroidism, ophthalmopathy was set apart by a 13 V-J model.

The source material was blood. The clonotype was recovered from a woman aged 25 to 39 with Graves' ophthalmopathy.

The CDR3 bases are TGTGCCAGCAGCTTGGCTTGGACAGGGGTCGAGCAGTACTTC. It translates to CASSLAWTGVEQYF. The rearrangement joins TRBV7-2 to TRBJ2-7; 9 nucleotides line up with TRBD1. The trim removed 3 bases at V and 6 bases at J, leaving 6 bases unmatched. This CDR3 contains 14 residues. Germline CDR1 SGHTA, CDR2 FQGNSA. The variable domain in full, with the rest retrieved from reference TRBV7-2 and TRBJ2-7, is GAGVSQSPSNKVTEKGKDVELRCDPISGHTALYWYRQSLGQGLEFLIYFQGNSAPDKSGLPSDRFSAERTGGSVSTLTIQRTQQEDSAVYLCASSLAWTGVEQYFGPGTRLTVT.